These 4 T cell receptor beta chains came from one sample sequenced in a study of OX40 agonist ivuxolimab in advanced cancers. The table came from immunoSEQ multiplex PCR; TCRdb's copy has only in-frame clones and leaves some out. This sample has about 66,000 clones; 85% to 90% occur once, and the top ten carry more than 3%. Sequences were derived from CD4+ or CD8+ T cells sorted from blood, sampled in a trial of the OX40 agonist ivuxolimab. The receptors were gathered from an adult with an advanced solid tumor such as melanoma, head and neck, liver or kidney cancer.

This sequence joins TRBV11-3 and TRBJ2-3, with D hard to call. The CDR3 has 13 amino acids. CDR1 is SGHNT, CDR2 YENEEA, per germline. Trimming removed 3 bases from V and 1 base from J, with 5 bases in between. This CDR3 is CASSFLGTDTQYF. The CDR3, as DNA: TGTGCCAGCAGCTTCCTGGGCACAGATACGCAGTATTTT.

The rearrangement joins TRBV7-2 to TRBJ2-2; D gene unclear. The CDR3 runs to 14 residues. Germline lookup yields CDR1 SGHTA and CDR2 FQGNSA. Trimming took 1 base from V and 7 from J, leaving 10 bases between them. The DNA of the CDR3 is TGTGCCAGCAGCTTAGGGTTTGCGCGCGGGGAGCTGTTTTTT. It codes for CASSLGFARGELFF.

Only one count was recorded for this clone. This rearrangement joins TRBV5-4 to TRBJ1-2; tentative D call: TRBD1 (6 bases). The germline CDR1 and CDR2 sequences are SGHNT and YYREEE (reference sequence). Deletions cut 0 bases from V and 5 bases from J, with 20 bases between. CDR3 size: 17 residues. The CDR3 reads CASSLGARGSVGYGYTF. The CDR3 DNA reads TGTGCCAGCAGCTTGGGAGCCAGGGGATCTGTAGGGTATGGCTACACCTTC.

CDR3 in DNA: TGTGCCAGTAGTATGGGTGGAGGGGAGACCCAGTACTTC. This gives the protein CASSMGGGETQYF. The gene calls are TRBV19 and TRBJ2-5; tentative D call: TRBD2 (6 bases). Germline CDR1 reads LNHDA; CDR2 reads SQIVND (reference sequence). The length of the CDR3 is 13 residues. The V gene lost 3 bases and the J gene lost 5 bases, with 10 bases spanning the gap. Filled out from reference TRBV19 and TRBJ2-5, the complete variable domain reads DGGITQSPKYLFRKEGQNVTLSCEQNLNHDAMYWYRQDPGQGLRLIYYSQIVNDFQKGDIAEGYSVSREKKESFPLTVTSAQKNPTAFYLCASSMGGGETQYFGPGTRLLVL.